This TCR beta chain derives from a study of control samples from healthy donors and cancer patients. TCRdb keeps only in-frame clones here, not all; method: immunoSEQ multiplex PCR. The repertoire holds some 130,000 clones, more than 90% seen once, with 11% in the top ten. The V gene's germline CDR1 is SNHLY and CDR2 FYNNEI. The CDR3 is made up of 14 amino acids. The V gene end was trimmed by 4 bases and the J gene end by 5 bases; junction bases not matched to a gene: 4. The source is a man under 40 in good health. Sequenced: blood. The V gene is TRBV2, the J gene TRBJ1-4; TRBD1 agrees at 7 bases. CDR3 DNA: TGTGCCAGCAGTGTCCAGGGGGGAAATGAAAAACTGTTTTTT. Protein: CASSVQGGNEKLFF.